The clone carrying this T cell receptor beta chain has ten or more counts. Antigen specificity is unknown. This sample is drawn from a study of CD8 T cells in ankylosing spondylitis. General observations from the study: Made up of about eight highly homologous variants, a TCR beta motif appeared characteristic of ankylosing spondylitis blood. Certain motif variants had earlier been reported in reactive arthritis synovial fluid and blood.

MiXCR, run by TCRdb on the 5' RACE reads, gives a single entry per CDR3 protein. The data show hundreds of thousands of distinct CDR3 sequences, 9.5% to 15% seen once. Material: blood, either unsorted or a sorted T cell fraction (not recorded which). The sequence was obtained from a male donor with ankylosing spondylitis.

Here the CDR3 reads CASSPQGGKYEQYV. In DNA, the CDR3 is TGCGCCAGCAGCCCACAAGGGGGAAAATACGAGCAGTACGTC. The V gene is TRBV5-1, the J gene TRBJ2-7, with D maybe TRBD1 (6 bases). The CDR3 covers 14 residues. Trimming stripped 4 bases from V and 4 bases from J, with 15 bases between. Germline CDR1 is SGHRS and CDR2 is YFSETQ.